This is a list of T cell receptor beta chains from one sample in a study of shared clonotypes between healthy human individuals. Produced via immunoSEQ multiplex PCR; TCRdb's table is partial and in-frame only. The data contain 2.3 million or so clones, approximately 93% of them singletons. Material for sequencing was naive CD4+ T cells from PBMCs. The receptors were sampled from a man between 18 and 35 years old in good health. Some clones in this sample may be carry-over from other donors' samples. Each CDR3 is given with its conserved first and last residue. A D gene is named only where the DNA matches it firmly. Where a row states a size, it is once, few, many or the class of an expanded clone; other rows omit it.

d_call	v_call	clone_size	j_call	cdr3_nt	cdr3_aa
NA	TRBV27	NA	TRBJ2-1	TGTGCCAGCAGTCTTATTCTGACAAGAGACGACAATGAGCAGTTCTTC	CASSLILTRDDNEQFF
NA	TRBV7-2	NA	TRBJ2-7	TGTGCCAGCAGCCGTGACGGGGCCTCCTACGAGCAGTACTTC	CASSRDGASYEQYF
TRBD1	TRBV6-1	NA	TRBJ1-4	TGTGCCAGCAGTGTTTTCGGGACAGGGGGGGCTGGGAGAAATGAAAAACTGTTTTTT	CASSVFGTGGAGRNEKLFF
NA	TRBV25-1	NA	TRBJ1-4	TGTGCCAGCAGTGGTCCCGAAGCGGTGGCTAATGAAAAACTGTTTTTT	CASSGPEAVANEKLFF
TRBD1	TRBV6-1	NA	TRBJ1-1	TGTGCCAGCAGCAATACAGGGGGCACTGAAGCTTTCTTT	CASSNTGGTEAFF
NA	TRBV5-1	NA	TRBJ2-2	TGCGCCAGCAGCTTCCGGCAGGGGAACACCGGGGAGCTGTTTTTT	CASSFRQGNTGELFF
TRBD2	TRBV6-1	NA	TRBJ2-5	TGTGCCAGCAGTGAAGGCCCCCTAGCGGGAGACGAGACCCAGTACTTC	CASSEGPLAGDETQYF
NA	TRBV7-2	NA	TRBJ1-5	TGTGCCAGCAGCTTAGCCAGAGGTCAGCCCCAGCATTTT	CASSLARGQPQHF
NA	TRBV5-1	once	TRBJ2-3	TGCGCCAGCAGAAGAAGAGGTAGCACAGATACGCAGTATTTT	CASRRRGSTDTQYF
NA	TRBV4-1	NA	TRBJ2-6	TGCGCCAGCAGCCAAGACAGCGGTGGGGCCAACGTCCTGACTTTC	CASSQDSGGANVLTF
NA	TRBV6-6	NA	TRBJ2-2	TGTGCCAGCAGTTACGACTTCCCGGGGAACACCGGGGAGCTGTTTTTT	CASSYDFPGNTGELFF
NA	TRBV6-5	NA	TRBJ2-7	TGTGCCAGCAGTTACGTGAAAGTTGGGAATCGGGAGCAGTACTTC	CASSYVKVGNREQYF
NA	TRBV4-3	NA	TRBJ2-3	TGCGCCAGCAGCCAAGGGGCTAGCACAGATACGCAGTATTTT	CASSQGASTDTQYF
TRBD1	TRBV29-1	NA	TRBJ2-3	TGCAGCGAAAGGACAGGAACAGATATGCAGTATTTT	CSERTGTDMQYF
TRBD2	TRBV5-4	NA	TRBJ2-7	TGTGCCAGCAGCACGGGACTAGCGGGAGTTATGTACGAGCAGTACTTC	CASSTGLAGVMYEQYF
NA	TRBV14	NA	TRBJ2-4	TGTGCCAGCAGCCACTGTGGGGGGCAGGGACTAGCCAAAAACATTCAGTACTTC	CASSHCGGQGLAKNIQYF
TRBD1	TRBV27	NA	TRBJ2-7	TGTGCCAGCAGTTTGGGGACAGTCTCCTACGAGCAGTACTTC	CASSLGTVSYEQYF
NA	TRBV28	NA	TRBJ1-5	TGTGCCAGCAGTTCCAGAATTACGCGGCAGCCCCAGCATTTT	CASSSRITRQPQHF
NA	TRBV5-4	NA	TRBJ1-2	TGTGCCAGCAGCTCGCCAAATCCGAACTATGGCTACACCTTC	CASSSPNPNYGYTF
TRBD1	TRBV25-1	NA	TRBJ2-1	TGTGCCAGCAGTGAAGACAGGGGAACCTACAATGAGCAGTTCTTC	CASSEDRGTYNEQFF
TRBD2	TRBV7-8	NA	TRBJ2-1	TGTGCCAGCAGCCGGACTAGTCTTGAGCAGTTCTTC	CASSRTSLEQFF
TRBD1	TRBV30	NA	TRBJ1-4	TGTGCCTGGAGCTTCACTCGGACAGGGAGTAATGAAAAACTGTTTTTT	CAWSFTRTGSNEKLFF
NA	TRBV21-1	NA	TRBJ1-5	TGTGCCAGCAGCCCCGGGGGGCGGGACTTAGGGGATCAGCCCCAGCATTTT	CASSPGGRDLGDQPQHF
TRBD2	TRBV5-8	NA	TRBJ2-5	TGTGCCAGCAGCAGGGGACTAGCGGGCCAAGAGACCCAGTACTTC	CASSRGLAGQETQYF
TRBD1	TRBV11-2	few	TRBJ2-7	TGTGCCAGCAGTCCGGGACAGGGCTCCTACGAGCAGTACTTC	CASSPGQGSYEQYF
TRBD2	TRBV6-4	NA	TRBJ2-1	TGTGCCAGCAGTGAGGCACTCGCGGGAGGTGACAATGAGCAGTTCTTC	CASSEALAGGDNEQFF